These 10 T cell receptor beta chains were all obtained from the same sample, sequenced in a study of blood T cell repertoires in COVID-19. Some clones are missing from TCRdb's copy, which holds only in-frame ones; the method was immunoSEQ multiplex PCR. The profile covers approximately 22,000 clones, with around 89% appearing a single time and roughly 6% taken by the ten largest. Sequencing input: peripheral blood. These receptors all stem from a human donor in a cohort sampled during active COVID-19.

The chain combines TRBV19 with TRBJ1-5; D remains unclear. Trimming shortened V by 6 bases and J by 2 bases, and 11 bases separated the two germline ends. The CDR3 consists of 14 residues. CDR1 LNHDA and CDR2 SQIVND come from the germline V gene (reference sequence). The CDR3, as DNA: TGTGCCAGTAGGCCGGGGAACGGCAATCAGCCCCAGCATTTT. Translation: CASRPGNGNQPQHF.

The J gene is TRBJ1-4, the V gene TRBV28, with D maybe TRBD1 (6 bases). The CDR3 totals 15 residues. V dropped 5 bases and J dropped 8 bases, with 18 bases sitting between them. Germline loops: CDR1 MDHEN, CDR2 SYDVKM. The CDR3 loop reads CASSQPPGDWEKLFF. CDR3 coding DNA: TGTGCCAGCAGTCAACCCCCAGGGGATTGGGAAAAACTGTTTTTT.

The chain joins TRBV5-1 to TRBJ2-1, with 9 bases that match TRBD2. V lost 1 base to trimming and J lost 0 bases; unmatched junction nucleotides: 8. The CDR3 extends over 18 amino acids. Germline loops: CDR1 SGHRS, CDR2 YFSETQ. CDR3 sequence reads: CASSLFAGGSTSYNEQFF. CDR3 DNA sequence: TGCGCCAGCAGCTTGTTTGCGGGAGGGTCTACCTCCTACAATGAGCAGTTCTTC.

The count of this clone is one. The J gene is TRBJ1-1, the V gene TRBV28, with D possibly being TRBD1 (5 bases). Between the trimmed V and J ends, which lost 3 bases and 4 bases, there was a span of 15 bases. Germline loops: CDR1 MDHEN, CDR2 SYDVKM. CDR3 length: 15 amino acids. The CDR3 DNA reads as TGTGCCAGCAGTTTGGGCGGGGCGGGGGGCACTGAAGCTTTCTTT. Its translation: CASSLGGAGGTEAFF.

The DNA for the CDR3 is TGTGCCAGCAGGCAGGGTGTCCAAGAGACCCAGTACTTC. It encodes CASRQGVQETQYF. The chain couples TRBV28 to TRBJ2-5; tentatively, D is TRBD1 (5 bases). V was cut by 6 bases and J by 1 base, with 9 bases left in between. Germline-derived CDR1 and CDR2 are MDHEN and SYDVKM. The CDR3 length is 13 residues.

The chain couples TRBV30 to TRBJ2-3; D is uncertain. The ends were cut back, 4 bases at V and 4 bases at J, with 12 bases in the middle. CDR1 is GTSNPN and CDR2 is SVGIG in the germline V gene (reference sequence). CDR3 length equals 13 residues. Here the CDR3 reads CAWNFPVSDTQYF. CDR3 DNA sequence: TGTGCCTGGAACTTTCCGGTATCAGATACGCAGTATTTT.

The chain couples TRBV29-1 to TRBJ1-1; D unresolved. V shed 4 bases and J shed 1 base, with 4 bases lying between them. The germline CDR1 and CDR2 sequences are SQVTM and ANQGSEA. The CDR3 is 11 amino acids. This CDR3 reads CSVGKNTEAFF. The CDR3 DNA is TGCAGCGTTGGTAAGAACACTGAAGCTTTCTTT.

This sequence joins TRBV28 and TRBJ1-2; the D is unclear. V was shortened by 5 bases and J by 7 bases, with 23 bases between the two germline ends. In germline, CDR1 is MDHEN, CDR2 SYDVKM. The CDR3 contains 16 residues. The CDR3 coding sequence is TGTGCCAGCAGTCCCCCCACTAAACCCCTTTTGGGTGGCTACACCTTC. It translates to CASSPPTKPLLGGYTF.

The V call is TRBV7-9, the J call TRBJ2-7; TRBD2 matches at 11 bases. This CDR3 spans 15 amino acids. The V gene end was trimmed by 5 bases and the J gene end by 0 bases; junction bases not matched to a gene: 3. CDR1 and CDR2 from the germline V gene are SEHNR and FQNEAQ (reference sequence). CDR3 DNA sequence: TGTGCCAGCAGCCGACTAGCGGGATCCTCCTACGAGCAGTACTTC. Its protein product is CASSRLAGSSYEQYF.

The chain carries TRBV2 and TRBJ2-7, with TRBD1 matching 7 bases. CDR3 length equals 13 residues. V shed 4 bases and J 5 bases; nucleotides not matched to a gene: 5. The germline V gene has CDR1 SNHLY and CDR2 FYNNEI. CDR3 residues: CASSGQGYHEQYF. In nucleotides, the CDR3 is TGTGCCAGCAGTGGACAGGGCTACCACGAGCAGTACTTC.